These 7 T cell receptor beta chains share one sample of origin, sequenced in a study of tumor-infiltrating lymphocytes in primary liver carcinoma. A primer matching the constant region was used to make TCR beta cDNA from 450 to 500 ng of total RNA. A slightly modified ARM-PCR protocol with three nested multiplex PCR rounds produced these TCR beta libraries. The first two PCR rounds, roughly 10 cycles each, used TRBV1-TRBV30 forward primers and a C-beta reverse primer. TCRdb analysed the multiplex PCR reads with MiXCR anew, one entry per CDR3 protein. The sample comprises some 180,000 distinct CDR3 sequences, about 60% of which are singletons, and approximately 70% rests with the top ten. Alongside blood RNA obtained from unsorted whole blood, germline DNA was also extracted. Material for sequencing was peripheral blood. Receptors were obtained from a man in his forties or fifties with primary liver carcinoma and hepatitis B virus infection.

This clonotype was detected a few times. The chain recombines TRBV29-1 with TRBJ2-5; the match to TRBD2 covers 8 bases. Germline values: CDR1 SQVTM, CDR2 ANQGSEA. With V trimmed by 7 bases and J by 1 base, 5 bases remained unmatched. CDR3 size: 13 residues. The CDR3 bases are TGCAGCGGCCTCGGGGGGGCCCAAGAGACCCAGTACTTC. Its protein is CSGLGGAQETQYF.

To note about this clonotype: A much larger clone lies a single base off, so this may be a read error. V gene TRBV29-1 combines with J gene TRBJ2-1, with unresolved D. The CDR3 is 12 residues long. Germline CDR1 is SQVTM and CDR2 is ANQGSEA. Written as DNA, the CDR3 is TGCAGCGTTCCTACACCTTACAATAAGCAGTTCTTC. Protein sequence: CSVPTPYNKQFF.

The chain carries TRBV6-1 and TRBJ1-2; D call uncertain. Germline V CDR1 and CDR2: MNHNS, SASEGT. Trimming took off 0 bases at V and 13 bases at J, with 12 bases between the two ends. CDR3 length: 12 residues. CDR3 in amino acids: CASSEAVTPGTF. CDR3 in DNA: TGTGCCAGCAGTGAAGCGGTGACACCGGGCACCTTC.

In this sample, this clonotype turned up many times. Germline is not matched at one junction end, which may reflect a read error. This chain uses TRBV11-2 with TRBJ1-2, with no clear D. Germline loops: CDR1 SGHAT, CDR2 FQNNGV. The CDR3 covers 12 residues. The CDR3 loop reads CASSLEHGGPDF. The CDR3 DNA reads as TGTGCCAGCAGCTTAGAACATGGCGGACCAGACTTC. Full variable domain (remainder filled in from reference TRBV11-2 and TRBJ1-2): EAGVAQSPRYKIIEKRQSVAFWCNPISGHATLYWYQQILGQGPKLLIQFQNNGVVDDSQLPKDRFSAERLKGVDSTLKIQPAKLEDSAVYLCASSLEHGGPDFGSGTRLTVV.

The chain couples TRBV12-1 to TRBJ1-5. TRBV12-1 is termed a pseudogene. The CDR3 is 17 amino acids. The CDR3 DNA sequence: TGTGCCAGCAGCTTTTCCCAAACGGGAGAGCGGGATCAGCCCCAGCATTTT. Its protein product is CASSFSQTGERDQPQHF.

J is TRBJ2-2 and V is TRBV25-1; perhaps D is TRBD1 or TRBD2 (5 bases each). Looked up from germline, CDR1 is MGHDK and CDR2 is SYGVNS. V gave up 6 bases and J gave up 7 bases, with 15 bases separating them. The CDR3 sequence is 14 residues long. The CDR3 spells CASRGERSGGELFF. DNA for the CDR3: TGTGCCAGCAGGGGGGAAAGATCGGGCGGGGAGCTGTTTTTT.

A note on this clonotype: This may stem from a read error, because a much larger clone lies one nucleotide away. The chain recombines TRBV6-5 with TRBJ2-1, with D possibly being TRBD1 (5 bases). This CDR3 contains 15 residues. Germline V gives CDR1 MNHEY, CDR2 SVGAGI. CDR3 sequence reads: CASSYSITQGNEHFF. CDR3 coding DNA: TGTGCCAGCAGTTACTCGATTACCCAGGGCAATGAGCACTTCTTC.